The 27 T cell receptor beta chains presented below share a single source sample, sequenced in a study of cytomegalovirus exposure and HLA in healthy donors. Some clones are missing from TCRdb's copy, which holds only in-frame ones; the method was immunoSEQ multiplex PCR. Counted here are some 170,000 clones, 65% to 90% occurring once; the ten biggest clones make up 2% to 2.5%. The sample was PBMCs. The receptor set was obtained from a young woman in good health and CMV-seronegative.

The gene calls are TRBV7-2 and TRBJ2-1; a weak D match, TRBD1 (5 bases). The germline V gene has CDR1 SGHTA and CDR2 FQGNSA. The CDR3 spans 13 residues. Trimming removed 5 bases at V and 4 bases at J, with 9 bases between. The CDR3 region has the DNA TGTGCCAGCAGCCCATACAGGTACAATGAGCAGTTCTTC. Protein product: CASSPYRYNEQFF.

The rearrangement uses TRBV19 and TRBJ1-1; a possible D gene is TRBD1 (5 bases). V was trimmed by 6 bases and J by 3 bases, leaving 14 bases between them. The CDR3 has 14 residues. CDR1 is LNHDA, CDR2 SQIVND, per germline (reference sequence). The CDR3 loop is CASSPGFPDTEAFF. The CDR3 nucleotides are TGTGCCAGTAGCCCAGGGTTTCCGGACACTGAAGCTTTCTTT. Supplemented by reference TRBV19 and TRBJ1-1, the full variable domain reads DGGITQSPKYLFRKEGQNVTLSCEQNLNHDAMYWYRQDPGQGLRLIYYSQIVNDFQKGDIAEGYSVSREKKESFPLTVTSAQKNPTAFYLCASSPGFPDTEAFFGQGTRLTVV.

The CDR3 DNA follows: TGTGCCACCGAAGACCCAGCGGGTAGGCCCTACGAGCAGTACTTC. Protein sequence: CATEDPAGRPYEQYF. The chain couples TRBV10-3 to TRBJ2-7; a weak D match, TRBD2 (6 bases). This CDR3 has 15 residues. With 10 bases removed from V and 2 bases from J, the gap between germline ends came to 21 bases. Germline values: CDR1 ENHRY, CDR2 SYGVKD.

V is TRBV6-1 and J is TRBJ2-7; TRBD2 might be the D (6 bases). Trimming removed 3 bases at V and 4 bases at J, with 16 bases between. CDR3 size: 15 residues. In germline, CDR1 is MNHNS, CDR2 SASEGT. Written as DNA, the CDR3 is TGTGCCAGCAGTGATTTCGGGCGGGGCGGTTACGAGCAGTACTTC. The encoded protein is CASSDFGRGGYEQYF.

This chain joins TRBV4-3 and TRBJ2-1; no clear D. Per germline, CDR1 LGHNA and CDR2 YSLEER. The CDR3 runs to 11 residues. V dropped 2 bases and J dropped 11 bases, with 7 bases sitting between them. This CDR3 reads CASSQNSKQFF. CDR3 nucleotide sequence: TGCGCCAGCAGCCAAAATTCCAAGCAGTTCTTC.

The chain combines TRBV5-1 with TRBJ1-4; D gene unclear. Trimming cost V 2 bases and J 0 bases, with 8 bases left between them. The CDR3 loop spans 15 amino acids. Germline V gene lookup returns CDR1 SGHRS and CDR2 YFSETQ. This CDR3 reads CASSFTDATNEKLFF. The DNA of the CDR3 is TGCGCCAGCAGCTTTACAGACGCAACTAATGAAAAACTGTTTTTT.

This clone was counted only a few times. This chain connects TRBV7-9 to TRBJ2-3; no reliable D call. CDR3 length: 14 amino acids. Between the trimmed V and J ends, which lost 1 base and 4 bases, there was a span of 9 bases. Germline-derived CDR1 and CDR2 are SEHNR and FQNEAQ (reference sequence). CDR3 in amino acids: CASSLEKRADTQYF. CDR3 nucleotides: TGTGCCAGCAGCTTAGAGAAGCGAGCAGATACGCAGTATTTT.

The CDR3 region has the DNA TGTGCCAGCAGCTTCGACAGAACTAACTATGGCTACACCTTC. Translated: CASSFDRTNYGYTF. The chain employs TRBV13 and TRBJ1-2; D is perhaps TRBD1 (5 bases). The V gene lost 3 bases and the J gene lost 0 bases, with 8 bases spanning the gap. Germline CDR1 reads PRHDT; CDR2 reads FYEKMQ (reference sequence). CDR3 size: 14 residues.

This CDR3 is CASSLQGSSYNEQFF. The CDR3 nucleotides read TGTGCCAGCAGCTTACAGGGTAGCTCCTACAATGAGCAGTTCTTC. The rearrangement uses TRBV9 and TRBJ2-1; maybe TRBD1 (6 bases). The V end was cut by 4 bases, the J end by 0 bases, with 11 bases between. Germline-derived CDR1 and CDR2 are SGDLS and YYNGEE. The CDR3 runs to 15 residues.

The CDR3 region is CASSQERDRGTEAFF. CDR3 nucleotide sequence: TGCGCCAGCAGCCAAGAACGGGACAGAGGGACTGAAGCTTTCTTT. This sequence joins TRBV4-3 and TRBJ1-1; 7 nucleotides agree with TRBD1. V trimming: 0 bases; J trimming: 5 bases; junction bases outside the gene matches: 6. The length of the CDR3 is 15 residues. The germline CDR1 and CDR2 sequences are LGHNA and YSLEER.

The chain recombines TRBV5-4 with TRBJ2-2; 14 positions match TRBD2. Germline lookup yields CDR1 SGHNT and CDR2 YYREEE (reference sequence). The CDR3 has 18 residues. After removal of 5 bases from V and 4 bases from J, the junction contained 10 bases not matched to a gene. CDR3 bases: TGTGCCAGCAGGATAAAGGGACTAGCGGGAGCGGGCACCGGGGAGCTGTTTTTT. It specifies CASRIKGLAGAGTGELFF.

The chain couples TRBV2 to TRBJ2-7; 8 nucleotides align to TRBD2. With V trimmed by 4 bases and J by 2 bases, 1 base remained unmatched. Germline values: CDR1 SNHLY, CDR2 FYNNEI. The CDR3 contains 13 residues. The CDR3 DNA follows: TGTGCCAGCAGTGGGGGACTAGCCTACGAGCAGTACTTC. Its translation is CASSGGLAYEQYF.

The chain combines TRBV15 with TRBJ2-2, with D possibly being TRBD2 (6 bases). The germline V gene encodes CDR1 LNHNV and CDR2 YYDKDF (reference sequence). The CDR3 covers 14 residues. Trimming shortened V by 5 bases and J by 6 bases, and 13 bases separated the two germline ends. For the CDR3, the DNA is TGTGCCACCAGCCCCCAGCTAGCGTCCGGGGAGCTGTTTTTT. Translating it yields CATSPQLASGELFF.

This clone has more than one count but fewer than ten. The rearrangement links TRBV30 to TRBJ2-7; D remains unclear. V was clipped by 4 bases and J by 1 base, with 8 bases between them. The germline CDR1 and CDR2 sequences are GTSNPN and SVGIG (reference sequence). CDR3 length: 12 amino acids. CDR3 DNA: TGTGCCTGGAATGGGCCTTCCTACGAGCAGTACTTC. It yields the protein CAWNGPSYEQYF.

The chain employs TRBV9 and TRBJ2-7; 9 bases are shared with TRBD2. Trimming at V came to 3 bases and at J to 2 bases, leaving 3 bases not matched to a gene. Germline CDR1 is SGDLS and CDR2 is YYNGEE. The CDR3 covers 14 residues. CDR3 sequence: CASSEAGGAYEQYF. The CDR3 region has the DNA TGTGCCAGCAGCGAGGCGGGGGGGGCCTACGAGCAGTACTTC.

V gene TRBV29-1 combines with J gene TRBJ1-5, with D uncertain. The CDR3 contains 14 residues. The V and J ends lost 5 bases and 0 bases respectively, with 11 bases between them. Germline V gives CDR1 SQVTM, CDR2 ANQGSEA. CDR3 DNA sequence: TGCAGCGTTTCGGGAACTTATAGCAATCAGCCCCAGCATTTT. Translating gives CSVSGTYSNQPQHF.

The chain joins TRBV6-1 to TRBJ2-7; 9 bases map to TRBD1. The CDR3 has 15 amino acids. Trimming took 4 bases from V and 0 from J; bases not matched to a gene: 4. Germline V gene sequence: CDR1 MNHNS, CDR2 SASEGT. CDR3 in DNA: TGTGCCAGCAGTGTGAGGACAGGGGACTCCTACGAGCAGTACTTC. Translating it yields CASSVRTGDSYEQYF.

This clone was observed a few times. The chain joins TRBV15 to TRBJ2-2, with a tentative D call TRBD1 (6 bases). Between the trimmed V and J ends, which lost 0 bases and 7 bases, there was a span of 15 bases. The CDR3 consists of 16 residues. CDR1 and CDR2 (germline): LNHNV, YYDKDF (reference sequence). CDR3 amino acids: CATSRDGTGLHGELFF. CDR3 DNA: TGTGCCACCAGCAGAGATGGCACAGGGTTACACGGGGAGCTGTTTTTT.

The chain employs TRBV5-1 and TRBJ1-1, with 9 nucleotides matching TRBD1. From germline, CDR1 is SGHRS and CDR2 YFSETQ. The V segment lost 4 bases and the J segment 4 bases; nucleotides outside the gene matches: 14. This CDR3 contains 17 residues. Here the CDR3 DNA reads TGCGCCAGCAGCCTACAACGTGGACAGGGGTGGGGCACTGAAGCTTTCTTT. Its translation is CASSLQRGQGWGTEAFF.

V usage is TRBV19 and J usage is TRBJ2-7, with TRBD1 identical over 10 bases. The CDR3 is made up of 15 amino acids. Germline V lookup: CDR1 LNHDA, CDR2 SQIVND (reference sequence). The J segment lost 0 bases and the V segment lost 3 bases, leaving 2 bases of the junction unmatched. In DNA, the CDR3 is TGTGCCAGTAGTATGACAGGGGGCCTCTCCTACGAGCAGTACTTC. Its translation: CASSMTGGLSYEQYF.

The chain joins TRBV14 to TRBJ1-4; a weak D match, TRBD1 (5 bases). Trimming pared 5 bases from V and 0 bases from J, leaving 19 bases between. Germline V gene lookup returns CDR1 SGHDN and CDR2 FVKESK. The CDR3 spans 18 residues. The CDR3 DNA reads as TGTGCCAGCAGCGCCAACCTGGGGCAGCATGCAACTAATGAAAAACTGTTTTTT. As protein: CASSANLGQHATNEKLFF.

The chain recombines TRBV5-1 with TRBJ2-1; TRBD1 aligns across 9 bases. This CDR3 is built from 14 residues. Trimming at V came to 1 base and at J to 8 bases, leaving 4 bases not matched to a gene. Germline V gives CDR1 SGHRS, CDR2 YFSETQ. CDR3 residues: CASSLSGQGHEQFF. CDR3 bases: TGCGCCAGCAGCTTGTCGGGACAGGGCCATGAGCAGTTCTTC. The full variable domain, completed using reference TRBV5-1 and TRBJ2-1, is KAGVTQTPRYLIKTRGQQVTLSCSPISGHRSVSWYQQTPGQGLQFLFEYFSETQRNKGNFPGRFSGRQFSNSRSEMNVSTLELGDSALYLCASSLSGQGHEQFFGPGTRLTVL.

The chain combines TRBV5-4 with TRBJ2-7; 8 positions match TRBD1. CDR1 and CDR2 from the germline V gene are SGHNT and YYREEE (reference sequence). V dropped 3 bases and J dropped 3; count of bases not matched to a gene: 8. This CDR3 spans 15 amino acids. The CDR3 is CASSSLGQGDYEQYF. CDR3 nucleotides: TGTGCCAGCAGCTCCTTAGGACAGGGAGACTACGAGCAGTACTTC.

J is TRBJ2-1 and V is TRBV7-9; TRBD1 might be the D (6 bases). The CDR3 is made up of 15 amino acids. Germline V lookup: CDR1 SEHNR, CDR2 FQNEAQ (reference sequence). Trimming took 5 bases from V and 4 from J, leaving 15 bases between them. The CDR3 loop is CASSPAGDIYNEQFF. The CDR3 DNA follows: TGTGCCAGCAGCCCCGCAGGGGACATATACAATGAGCAGTTCTTC.

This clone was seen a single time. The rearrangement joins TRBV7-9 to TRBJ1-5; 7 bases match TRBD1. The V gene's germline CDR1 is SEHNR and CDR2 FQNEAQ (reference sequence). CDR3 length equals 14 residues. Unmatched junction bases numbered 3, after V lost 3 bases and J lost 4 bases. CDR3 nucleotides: TGTGCCAGCAGCTTCAGGGGGGAAAATCAGCCCCAGCATTTT. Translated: CASSFRGENQPQHF.

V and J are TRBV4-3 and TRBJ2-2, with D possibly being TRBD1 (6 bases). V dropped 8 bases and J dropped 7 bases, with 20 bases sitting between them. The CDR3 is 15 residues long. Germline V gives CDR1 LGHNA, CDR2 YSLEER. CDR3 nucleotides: TGCGCCAGCCTAAAGGAACAGGGAGTCGGCGGGGAGCTGTTTTTT. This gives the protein CASLKEQGVGGELFF.

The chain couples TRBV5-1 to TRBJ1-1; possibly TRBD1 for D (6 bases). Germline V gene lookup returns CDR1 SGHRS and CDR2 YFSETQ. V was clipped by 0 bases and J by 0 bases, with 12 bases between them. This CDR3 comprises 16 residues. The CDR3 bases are TGCGCCAGCAGCTTGGAGACAGGTCCTTTGAACACTGAAGCTTTCTTT. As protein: CASSLETGPLNTEAFF.